This T cell receptor (beta chain) emerged from a study of blood T cell repertoires in COVID-19. As for the study in general: Whether acute or convalescent, the COVID-19 samples came from the United States, Italy and Spain. From T cells, B-cell-depleted T cells, or PBMCs came the material, which was cDNA or gDNA.

Assay used: immunoSEQ multiplex PCR; TCRdb lists only in-frame clones, some missing. Seen here are roughly 69,000 clones, around 85% observed once, and the top ten hold 3.5% to 5.5%. V lost 0 bases and J lost 11; bases outside the gene matches: 4. This CDR3 is built from 13 residues. The germline gives CDR1 MRHNA, CDR2 SNTAGT. Sequenced: peripheral blood. The sequence was obtained from a man aged 45-60 years with active COVID-19. V and J are TRBV6-4 and TRBJ2-3, with 8 bases identical to TRBD2. CDR3 coding DNA: TGTGCCAGCAGTGACTCGTCTAGCGGGCAGCAGTATTTT. This codes for CASSDSSSGQQYF.